The sequence of this T cell receptor beta chain was determined in a study of blood T cell repertoires in COVID-19. Sequencing used immunoSEQ multiplex PCR; TCRdb keeps in-frame clones, though not all of them. The sample includes a few hundred thousand clones, 85% of them seen just once. The clonotype originates from a woman aged 45-65 years who had recovered from COVID-19. Sample: PBMCs or T cells enriched from blood (not recorded which).

This chain's CDR3 is CASSLEGAQPQHF. In DNA, the CDR3 is TGCGCCAGCAGCTTGGAAGGGGCGCAGCCCCAGCATTTT. V is TRBV5-1 and J is TRBJ1-5; D is possibly TRBD1 (5 bases). V dropped 0 bases and J dropped 7 bases, with 8 bases sitting between them. Per the germline V gene, CDR1 is SGHRS and CDR2 is YFSETQ. This CDR3 contains 13 residues.